The clone carrying this TCR beta chain was observed at least ten times. Antigen: not known. This sample was included in a study of CD8 T cells in ankylosing spondylitis. Study-level findings and limits: The authors reported significant enrichment of disease-linked clones in matched ankylosing spondylitis synovial fluid. Ankylosing spondylitis blood appeared to be characterized by a TCR beta motif of about eight highly homologous variants. Some of these motif variants have turned up before, in reports on reactive arthritis synovial fluid and blood.

V was pared by 0 bases and J by 0 bases, with 12 bases between. This CDR3 is built from 16 residues. The germline gives CDR1 DFQATT, CDR2 SNEGSKA (reference sequence). Each CDR3 protein gets one entry after TCRdb re-called the 5' RACE reads with MiXCR. The sample consists of 700,000 or so distinct CDR3 sequences, around a fifth of them appearing once. The specimen was blood, either unsorted or a sorted T cell fraction (not recorded which). The chain employs TRBV20-1 and TRBJ2-1; D is unclear. This sequence originates from a male donor with ankylosing spondylitis. This CDR3 is CSARDGRGSSYNEQFF. The DNA for the CDR3 is TGCAGTGCTAGAGATGGTCGCGGCAGCTCCTACAATGAGCAGTTCTTC.